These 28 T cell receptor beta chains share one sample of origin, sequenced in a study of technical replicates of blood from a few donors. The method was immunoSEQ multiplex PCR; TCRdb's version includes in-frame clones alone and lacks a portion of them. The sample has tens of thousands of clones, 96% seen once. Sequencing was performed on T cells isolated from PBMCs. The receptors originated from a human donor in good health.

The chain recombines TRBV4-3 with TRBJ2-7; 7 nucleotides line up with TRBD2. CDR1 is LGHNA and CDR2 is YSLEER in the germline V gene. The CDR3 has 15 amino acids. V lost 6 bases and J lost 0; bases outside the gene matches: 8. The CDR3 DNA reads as TGCGCCAGCAGTCCCGGGACGGGGGGCTCCTACGAGCAGTACTTC. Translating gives CASSPGTGGSYEQYF.

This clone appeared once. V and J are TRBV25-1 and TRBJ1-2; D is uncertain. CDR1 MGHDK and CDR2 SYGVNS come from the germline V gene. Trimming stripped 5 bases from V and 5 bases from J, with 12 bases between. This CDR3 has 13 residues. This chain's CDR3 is CASSHSSSYGYTF. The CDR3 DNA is TGTGCCAGCAGTCACTCGTCCTCTTATGGCTACACCTTC.

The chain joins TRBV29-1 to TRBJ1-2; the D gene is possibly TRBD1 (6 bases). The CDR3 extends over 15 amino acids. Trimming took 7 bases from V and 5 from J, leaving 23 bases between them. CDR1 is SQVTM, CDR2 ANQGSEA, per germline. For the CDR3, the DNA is TGCAGCGCCGACCCGGGACAAGGGGACCCTTATGGCTACACCTTC. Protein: CSADPGQGDPYGYTF.

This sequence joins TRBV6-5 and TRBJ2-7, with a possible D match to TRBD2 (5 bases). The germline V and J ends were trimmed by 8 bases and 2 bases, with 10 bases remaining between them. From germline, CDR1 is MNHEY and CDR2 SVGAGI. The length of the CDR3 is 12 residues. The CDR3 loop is CASGRDTYEQYF. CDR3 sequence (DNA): TGTGCCAGCGGGAGAGATACCTACGAGCAGTACTTC.

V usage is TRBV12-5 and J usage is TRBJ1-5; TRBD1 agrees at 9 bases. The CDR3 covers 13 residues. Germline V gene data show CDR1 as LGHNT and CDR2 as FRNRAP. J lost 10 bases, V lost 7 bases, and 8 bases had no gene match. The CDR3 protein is CASASGQGNPQHF. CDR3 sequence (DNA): TGTGCTAGTGCCAGCGGACAGGGGAACCCCCAGCATTTT.

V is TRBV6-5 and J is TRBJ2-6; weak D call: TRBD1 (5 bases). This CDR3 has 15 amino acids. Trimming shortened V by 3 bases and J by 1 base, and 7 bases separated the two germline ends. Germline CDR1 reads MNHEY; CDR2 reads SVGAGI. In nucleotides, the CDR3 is TGTGCCAGCAGTTATACAGGTTCTGGGGCCAACGTCCTGACTTTC. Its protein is CASSYTGSGANVLTF.

The chain's CDR3 is CASSFWPELDYEQYF. CDR3 DNA sequence: TGCGCCAGCAGCTTCTGGCCGGAGCTAGACTACGAGCAGTACTTC. The genes are TRBV5-1 and TRBJ2-7; D is ambiguous. The V gene lost 2 bases and the J gene lost 3 bases, with 15 bases spanning the gap. This CDR3 spans 15 amino acids. Germline loops: CDR1 SGHRS, CDR2 YFSETQ.

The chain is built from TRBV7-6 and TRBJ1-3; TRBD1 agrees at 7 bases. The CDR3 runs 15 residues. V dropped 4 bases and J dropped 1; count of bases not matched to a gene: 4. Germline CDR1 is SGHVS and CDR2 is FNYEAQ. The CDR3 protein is CASSWQGVSGNTIYF. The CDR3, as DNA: TGTGCCAGCAGCTGGCAGGGGGTTTCTGGAAACACCATATATTTT.

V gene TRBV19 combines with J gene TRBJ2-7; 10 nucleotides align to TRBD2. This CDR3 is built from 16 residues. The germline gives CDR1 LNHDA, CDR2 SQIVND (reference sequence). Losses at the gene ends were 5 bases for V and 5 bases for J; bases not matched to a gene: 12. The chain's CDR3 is CASSVREAGGRHEQYF. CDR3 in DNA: TGTGCCAGTAGTGTCCGTGAAGCGGGAGGGCGTCACGAGCAGTACTTC. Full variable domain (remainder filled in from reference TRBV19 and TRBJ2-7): DGGITQSPKYLFRKEGQNVTLSCEQNLNHDAMYWYRQDPGQGLRLIYYSQIVNDFQKGDIAEGYSVSREKKESFPLTVTSAQKNPTAFYLCASSVREAGGRHEQYFGPGTRLTVT.

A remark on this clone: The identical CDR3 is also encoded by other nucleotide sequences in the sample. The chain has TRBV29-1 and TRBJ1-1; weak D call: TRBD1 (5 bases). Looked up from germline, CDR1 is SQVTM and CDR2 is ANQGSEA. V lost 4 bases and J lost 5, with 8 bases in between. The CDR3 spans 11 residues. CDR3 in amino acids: CSVVRDTEAFF. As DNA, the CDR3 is TGCAGCGTTGTCAGGGATACTGAAGCTTTCTTT.

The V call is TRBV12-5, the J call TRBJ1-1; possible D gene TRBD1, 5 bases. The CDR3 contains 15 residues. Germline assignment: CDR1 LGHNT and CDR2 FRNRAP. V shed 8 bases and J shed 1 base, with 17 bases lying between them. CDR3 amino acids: CASSRLDRANTEAFF. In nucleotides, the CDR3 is TGTGCTAGTTCACGGCTAGACAGAGCGAACACTGAAGCTTTCTTT.

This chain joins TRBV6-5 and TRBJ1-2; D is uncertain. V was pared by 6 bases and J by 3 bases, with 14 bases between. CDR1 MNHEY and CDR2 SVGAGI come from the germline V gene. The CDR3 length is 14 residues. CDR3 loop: CASSLTIGDYGYTF. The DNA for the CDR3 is TGTGCCAGCAGCCTTACGATCGGGGACTATGGCTACACCTTC.

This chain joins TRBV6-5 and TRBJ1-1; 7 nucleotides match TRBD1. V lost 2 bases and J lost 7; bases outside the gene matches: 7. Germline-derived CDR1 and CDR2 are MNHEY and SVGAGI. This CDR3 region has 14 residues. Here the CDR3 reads CASSYGTEVIEAFF. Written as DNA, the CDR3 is TGTGCCAGCAGTTACGGGACAGAGGTAATTGAAGCTTTCTTT.

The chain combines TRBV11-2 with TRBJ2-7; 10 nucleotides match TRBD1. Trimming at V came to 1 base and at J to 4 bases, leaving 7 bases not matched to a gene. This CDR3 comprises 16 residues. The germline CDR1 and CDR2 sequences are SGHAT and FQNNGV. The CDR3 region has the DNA TGTGCCAGCAGCTTAGTTGCGGGACAGGGGTTATACGAGCAGTACTTC. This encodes CASSLVAGQGLYEQYF.

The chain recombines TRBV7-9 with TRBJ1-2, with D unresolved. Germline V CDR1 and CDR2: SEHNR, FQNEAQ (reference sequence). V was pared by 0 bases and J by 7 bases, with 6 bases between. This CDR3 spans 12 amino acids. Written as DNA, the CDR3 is TGTGCCAGCAGCTTAGCGAACGGTGGCTACACCTTC. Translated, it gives CASSLANGGYTF.

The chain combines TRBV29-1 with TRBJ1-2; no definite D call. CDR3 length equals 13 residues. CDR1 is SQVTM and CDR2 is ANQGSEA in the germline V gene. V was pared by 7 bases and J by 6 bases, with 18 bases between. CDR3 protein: CSAENAEEDGYTF. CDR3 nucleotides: TGCAGCGCCGAGAACGCGGAAGAGGATGGCTACACCTTC. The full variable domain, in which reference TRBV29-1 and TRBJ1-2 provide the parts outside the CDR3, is SAVISQKPSRDICQRGTSLTIQCQVDSQVTMMFWYRQQPGQSLTLIATANQGSEATYESGFVIDKFPISRPNLTFSTLTVSNMSPEDSSIYLCSAENAEEDGYTFGSGTRLTVV.

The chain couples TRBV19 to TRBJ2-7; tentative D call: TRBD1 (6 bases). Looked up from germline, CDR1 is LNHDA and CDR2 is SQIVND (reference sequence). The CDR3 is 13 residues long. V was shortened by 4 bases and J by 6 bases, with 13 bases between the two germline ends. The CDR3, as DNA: TGTGCCAGTAGTAGGGACATTGAATCCGAGCAGTACTTC. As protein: CASSRDIESEQYF.

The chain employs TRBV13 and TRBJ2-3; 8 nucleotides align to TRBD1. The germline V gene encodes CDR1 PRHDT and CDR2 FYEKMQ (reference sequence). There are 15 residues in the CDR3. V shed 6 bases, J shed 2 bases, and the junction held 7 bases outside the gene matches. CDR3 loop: CASSSRTGTTDTQYF. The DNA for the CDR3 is TGTGCCAGCAGTTCTAGGACAGGGACCACAGATACGCAGTATTTT.

The CDR3 reads CASSLARGEGTEAFF. In DNA form, the CDR3 reads TGTGCCAGCAGCTTAGCCAGGGGAGAAGGGACTGAAGCTTTCTTT. The chain combines TRBV7-9 with TRBJ1-1; D might be TRBD1 (6 bases). This CDR3 spans 15 amino acids. V shed 0 bases and J shed 5 bases, with 13 bases lying between them. The germline V gene encodes CDR1 SEHNR and CDR2 FQNEAQ (reference sequence).

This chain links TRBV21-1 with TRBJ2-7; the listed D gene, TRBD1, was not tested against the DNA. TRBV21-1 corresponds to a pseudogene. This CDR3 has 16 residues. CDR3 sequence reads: CASSNFLGTGSYEQYF. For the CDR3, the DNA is TGTGCCAGCAGCAACTTTCTTGGGACAGGGAGTTACGAGCAGTACTTC.

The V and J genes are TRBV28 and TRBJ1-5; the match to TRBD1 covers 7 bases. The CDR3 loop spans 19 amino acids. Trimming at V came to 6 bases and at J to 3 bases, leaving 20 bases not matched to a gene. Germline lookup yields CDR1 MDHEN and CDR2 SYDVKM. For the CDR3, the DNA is TGTGCCAGCAGCCGACTACTACTCCGTCTTCAGGGGGTCAATCAGCCCCAGCATTTT. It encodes CASSRLLLRLQGVNQPQHF. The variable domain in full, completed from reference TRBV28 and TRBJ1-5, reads DVKVTQSSRYLVKRTGEKVFLECVQDMDHENMFWYRQDPGLGLRLIYFSYDVKMKEKGDIPEGYSVSREKKERFSLILESASTNQTSMYLCASSRLLLRLQGVNQPQHFGDGTRLSIL.

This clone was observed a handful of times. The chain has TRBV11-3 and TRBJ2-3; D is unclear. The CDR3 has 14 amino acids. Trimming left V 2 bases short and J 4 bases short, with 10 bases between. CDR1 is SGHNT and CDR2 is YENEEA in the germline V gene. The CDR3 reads CASSLRVTADTQYF. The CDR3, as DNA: TGTGCCAGCAGCTTAAGAGTAACCGCAGATACGCAGTATTTT.

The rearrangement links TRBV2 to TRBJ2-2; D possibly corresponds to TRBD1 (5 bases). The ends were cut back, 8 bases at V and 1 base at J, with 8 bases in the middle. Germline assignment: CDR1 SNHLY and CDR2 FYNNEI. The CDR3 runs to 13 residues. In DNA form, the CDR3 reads TGTGCCAGCGATACAGGGAACACCGGGGAGCTGTTTTTT. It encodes CASDTGNTGELFF.

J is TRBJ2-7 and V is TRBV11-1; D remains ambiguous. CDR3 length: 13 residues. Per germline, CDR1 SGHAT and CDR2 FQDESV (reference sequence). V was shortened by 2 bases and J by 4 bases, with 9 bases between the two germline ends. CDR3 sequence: CASSLRESYEQYF. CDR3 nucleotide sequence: TGTGCCAGCAGCTTACGAGAGTCATACGAGCAGTACTTC.

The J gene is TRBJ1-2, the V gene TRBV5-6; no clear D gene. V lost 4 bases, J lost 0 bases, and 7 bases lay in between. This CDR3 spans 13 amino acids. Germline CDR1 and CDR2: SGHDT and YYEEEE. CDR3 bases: TGTGCCAGCAGCAGCACAGCTAACTATGGCTACACCTTC. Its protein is CASSSTANYGYTF.

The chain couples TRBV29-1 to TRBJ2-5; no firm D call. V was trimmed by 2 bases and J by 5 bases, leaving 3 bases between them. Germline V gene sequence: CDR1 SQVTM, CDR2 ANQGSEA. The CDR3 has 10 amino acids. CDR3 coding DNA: TGCAGCGTTGAAACTGAGACCCAGTACTTC. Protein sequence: CSVETETQYF.

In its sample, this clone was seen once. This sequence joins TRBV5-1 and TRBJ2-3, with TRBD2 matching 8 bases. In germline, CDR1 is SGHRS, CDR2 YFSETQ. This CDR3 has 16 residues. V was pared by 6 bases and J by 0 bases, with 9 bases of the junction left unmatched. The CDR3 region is CASNLREGFSTDTQYF. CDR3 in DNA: TGCGCCAGCAACCTTCGGGAGGGCTTTAGCACAGATACGCAGTATTTT.

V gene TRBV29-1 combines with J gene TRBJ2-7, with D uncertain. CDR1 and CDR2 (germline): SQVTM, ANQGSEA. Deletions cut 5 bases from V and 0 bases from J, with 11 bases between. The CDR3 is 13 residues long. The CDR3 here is CSVFTPISYEQYF. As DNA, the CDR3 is TGCAGCGTTTTTACACCGATCTCCTACGAGCAGTACTTC.